A single sample is the source of the 18 T cell receptor beta chains below, sequenced in a study of T-cell memory formation after mild COVID-19. TCRdb re-called the 5' RACE reads with MiXCR, one entry per CDR3 protein. The table has under 250,000 distinct CDR3 sequences, about 10% seen once. What was sequenced was PBMCs or a T cell subset sorted from them (not recorded which). These receptors were obtained from a man between 18 and 29 years old who had mild COVID-19 (a few samples of this study predate the infection). Cell type and time point are not known.

This rearrangement joins TRBV9 to TRBJ1-1; D remains unclear. V was cut by 4 bases and J by 5 bases, with 15 bases left in between. The length of the CDR3 is 14 residues. CDR1 is SGDLS and CDR2 is YYNGEE in the germline V gene. The CDR3 nucleotides read TGTGCCAGCAGCTCCGGGGTATCGAGTACTGAAGCTTTCTTT. It yields the protein CASSSGVSSTEAFF.

This clonotype was detected many times. The CDR3 region has the DNA TGTGCCAGCAGCTGGGGGACCCTCGGGGAGCAGTTCTTC. Amino acids: CASSWGTLGEQFF. This chain uses TRBV5-6 with TRBJ2-1; D possibly matches TRBD1 or TRBD2 (5 bases each). V dropped 3 bases and J dropped 10 bases, with 14 bases sitting between them. The CDR3 totals 13 residues. Germline CDR1 SGHDT, CDR2 YYEEEE.

This clonotype was seen many times. The CDR3, as DNA: TGTGCCAGCAGCTTAGTCTCCCTCAGCTCCTACAATGAGCAGTTCTTC. Amino acid sequence: CASSLVSLSSYNEQFF. The chain links TRBV7-9 to TRBJ2-1; D is ambiguous. Looked up from germline, CDR1 is SEHNR and CDR2 is FQNEAQ (reference sequence). V lost 1 base and J 0 bases, leaving 10 bases between the germline ends. CDR3 length: 16 residues. Together with reference TRBV7-9 and TRBJ2-1, the CDR3 gives the full variable domain: DTGVSQNPRHKITKRGQNVTFRCDPISEHNRLYWYRQTLGQGPEFLTYFQNEAQLEKSRLLSDRFSAERPKGSFSTLEIQRTEQGDSAMYLCASSLVSLSSYNEQFFGPGTRLTVL.

The chain couples TRBV7-3 to TRBJ1-6, with a tentative D call TRBD1 (5 bases). This CDR3 spans 12 amino acids. The germline gives CDR1 SGHTA, CDR2 FQGTGA. V gave up 5 bases and J gave up 12 bases, with 11 bases separating them. CDR3 in amino acids: CASSVNGGPLHF. DNA for the CDR3: TGTGCCAGCAGCGTAAACGGGGGACCCCTCCACTTT.

The V gene is TRBV4-2, the J gene TRBJ1-6; TRBD1 matches at 8 bases. The CDR3 contains 16 residues. The V gene end was trimmed by 0 bases and the J gene end by 14 bases; junction bases not matched to a gene: 12. Germline V gene lookup returns CDR1 LGHNA and CDR2 YNFKEQ. Written as DNA, the CDR3 is TGTGCCAGCAGCCAAGATTGGGCTCTGACAGGGGCATCCCTCCACTTT. Translating it yields CASSQDWALTGASLHF.

This clonotype has more than one count but fewer than ten. This rearrangement joins TRBV2 to TRBJ2-5; 15 bases are shared with TRBD2. This CDR3 has 14 amino acids. Trimming took 10 bases from V and 5 from J; bases not matched to a gene: 5. CDR1 and CDR2 (germline): SNHLY, FYNNEI. The CDR3 DNA sequence: TGTGCCACGAGGACTAGCGGGGGGGGTGAGACCCAGTACTTC. Encoded protein: CATRTSGGGETQYF.

The DNA of the CDR3 is TGTGCCAGCAGCTTAGGCCCTGTGGACAGGAACACCGGGGAGCTGTTTTTT. Its translation: CASSLGPVDRNTGELFF. The chain has TRBV7-6 and TRBJ2-2; D is perhaps TRBD1 (6 bases). The germline V and J ends were trimmed by 1 base and 1 base, with 13 bases remaining between them. CDR1 is SGHVS, CDR2 FNYEAQ, per germline. The CDR3 consists of 17 residues.

The DNA for the CDR3 is TGTGCCATCAGTGGAGGTTACGAGCAGTACGTC. Translated: CAISGGYEQYV. V is TRBV10-3 and J is TRBJ2-7; D call uncertain. Germline CDR1 reads ENHRY; CDR2 reads SYGVKD. CDR3 length: 11 residues. V was shortened by 4 bases and J by 4 bases, with 5 bases between the two germline ends.

V gene TRBV2 combines with J gene TRBJ2-7; D uncertain. Germline V gene lookup returns CDR1 SNHLY and CDR2 FYNNEI. Trimming removed 4 bases at V and 9 bases at J, with 13 bases between. The CDR3 has 12 amino acids. CDR3 region: CASSATPGGQYF. CDR3 DNA: TGTGCCAGCAGTGCAACCCCCGGCGGGCAGTACTTC.

This sequence joins TRBV5-4 and TRBJ1-5; TRBD1 might be the D (5 bases). Trimming shortened V by 2 bases and J by 5 bases, and 23 bases separated the two germline ends. Germline CDR1 SGHNT, CDR2 YYREEE (reference sequence). CDR3 length: 18 residues. The CDR3 reads CASSFHPPGRQHDQPQHF. The CDR3 DNA sequence: TGTGCCAGCAGCTTTCATCCGCCCGGCCGACAGCACGATCAGCCCCAGCATTTT.

Many counts were recorded for this clonotype. The CDR3: CATSRRTGANTGELFF. The CDR3 region has the DNA TGTGCCACCAGCAGAAGGACAGGGGCGAACACCGGGGAGCTGTTTTTT. The V gene is TRBV15, the J gene TRBJ2-2; 9 bases fit TRBD1. CDR1 is LNHNV, CDR2 YYDKDF, per germline (reference sequence). The CDR3 totals 16 residues. Losses at the gene ends were 2 bases for V and 0 bases for J; bases not matched to a gene: 1.

The rearrangement links TRBV11-1 to TRBJ2-3, with TRBD2 matching 8 bases. The ends lost 5 bases at V and 6 bases at J; junction bases unmatched: 10. CDR3 length equals 15 residues. CDR1 and CDR2 (germline): SGHAT, FQDESV (reference sequence). The CDR3 region is CASSRGGVMLDTQYF. CDR3 coding DNA: TGTGCCAGCAGCCGGGGGGGAGTTATGCTCGATACGCAGTATTTT.

The genes are TRBV7-2 and TRBJ2-7; the match to TRBD1 covers 10 bases. J gave up 3 bases and V 5 bases, and 7 bases lay outside the gene matches. There are 15 residues in the CDR3. Germline loops: CDR1 SGHTA, CDR2 FQGNSA. The CDR3 nucleotides read TGTGCCAGCAGCGAAGGACAGGGGGGAGTCTACGAGCAGTACTTC. This translates into CASSEGQGGVYEQYF.

The CDR3 reads CSAGQRTPNEQFF. The DNA for the CDR3 is TGCAGTGCCGGACAGAGGACCCCCAATGAGCAGTTCTTC. This rearrangement joins TRBV20-1 to TRBJ2-1; TRBD1 might be the D (6 bases). The CDR3 loop spans 13 amino acids. Trimming shortened V by 6 bases and J by 6 bases, and 15 bases separated the two germline ends. CDR1 is DFQATT and CDR2 is SNEGSKA in the germline V gene (reference sequence).

This chain uses TRBV7-9 with TRBJ1-1; 8 positions agree with TRBD1. Trimming removed 1 base from V and 7 bases from J; junction bases left unmatched: 14. The CDR3 totals 17 residues. Germline lookup yields CDR1 SEHNR and CDR2 FQNEAQ (reference sequence). Here the CDR3 DNA reads TGTGCCAGCAGCTTAGTGGGCAGGGGGCACTTGCTTGGTGAAGCTTTCTTT. This encodes CASSLVGRGHLLGEAFF.

This sequence joins TRBV21-1 and TRBJ2-1; the D call TRBD2 from the table was never checked on the DNA. TRBV21-1 is a documented pseudogene. This CDR3 contains 15 residues. This CDR3 reads CASSKAAGGCNEQFF. The CDR3 DNA follows: TGTGCCAGCAGCAAAGCAGCGGGGGGGTGCAATGAGCAGTTCTTC.

The chain is built from TRBV5-1 and TRBJ1-1; 9 bases map to TRBD1. CDR1 is SGHRS and CDR2 is YFSETQ in the germline V gene. The CDR3 is 16 amino acids. J gave up 4 bases and V 3 bases, and 10 bases lay outside the gene matches. CDR3 sequence reads: CASSSTGGFWGTEAFF. CDR3 sequence (DNA): TGCGCCAGCAGCTCGACAGGGGGTTTTTGGGGCACTGAAGCTTTCTTT.

A few counts support this clonotype. The rearrangement uses TRBV5-1 and TRBJ2-1, with 10 bases lining up with TRBD2. Germline values: CDR1 SGHRS, CDR2 YFSETQ. J lost 5 bases, V lost 6 bases, and 11 bases had no gene match. This CDR3 comprises 16 residues. CDR3 bases: TGCGCCAGCACCAAAGGGGCTAGCGGGGGTGACAATGAGCAGTTCTTC. Protein: CASTKGASGGDNEQFF.